These T cell receptor beta chains were read from a single sample in a study of T cell repertoires in cytomegalovirus infection. No antigen has been assigned to these receptors. In TCRdb, the reads were re-called with MiXCR into one record per CDR3 protein. The sample lists 900,000 to 950,000 distinct CDR3 sequences, roughly a third occurring once. This specimen consisted of cultured CD8+ T cells from PBMCs, obtained from culture after CMV antigen stimulation. Receptor source: a human donor in good health (CMV status not recorded). Some clones in this sample may be carry-over from other donors' samples. CDR3s leave out the opening cysteine and the closing phenylalanine or tryptophan.

j_gene,v_gene,CDR3aa
TRBJ2-7,TRBV7-9,ASSPRAGRDLYEQY
TRBJ2-7,TRBV6-1,ASSVLRGDPYEQY
TRBJ2-2,TRBV4-3,ASSQDRFSGSGTGELF
TRBJ2-3,TRBV7-3,ASSLQGALTDTQY
TRBJ1-1,TRBV4-3,ASSRGGVADTEAF
TRBJ2-7,TRBV4-1,ASSQGSPDIHEQY
TRBJ2-1,TRBV12-3/TRBV12-4,ASDRVGYNEQF
TRBJ2-3,TRBV12-3/TRBV12-4,ASSLQGGLTDTQY
TRBJ2-3,TRBV7-3,ASSSGPEWADTQY
TRBJ1-1,TRBV7-8,ASSHPDGRNTEAF
TRBJ2-2,TRBV27,ASSHRGRELF
TRBJ1-1,TRBV6-2/TRBV6-3,ASSYYREGLPEAF
TRBJ2-1,TRBV12-3/TRBV12-4,ASSLERTGKS
TRBJ2-1,TRBV12-3/TRBV12-4,ASSPGPGSGSSRYNEQF
TRBJ2-6,TRBV7-2,ASSLGQGAANVLT
TRBJ2-1,TRBV7-4,ASSTRTSGGSYNEQF
TRBJ2-1,TRBV5-1,ANSLARTSGGNEQF
TRBJ2-1,TRBV28,ASSPGATKGDEQF
TRBJ1-1,TRBV6-2/TRBV6-3,ASSYSIRTGSESTEAF
TRBJ2-1,TRBV6-2/TRBV6-3,ASNPYMVGPYNEQF
TRBJ2-1,TRBV12-3/TRBV12-4,ASTSEAGGNNEQF
TRBJ2-1,TRBV6-2/TRBV6-3,ASTSSGGGDADEQF
TRBJ1-1,TRBV12-3/TRBV12-4,AKSFAGATEAF
TRBJ2-7,TRBV3-1,ASSQAGIKY
TRBJ1-1,TRBV11-1,ASSLDWKNTEAF
TRBJ2-7,TRBV6-1,ASSRTGMSYEQY
TRBJ2-5,TRBV29-1,SVVGPQETQY
TRBJ2-1,TRBV7-9,ASSPDRGNNEQF
TRBJ2-1,TRBV4-3,ASSQGLRGAISYNEQF
TRBJ2-1,TRBV4-2,ASSPARGGDQRYEQF
TRBJ1-3,TRBV5-6,ASGQGGNTIY
TRBJ2-7,TRBV7-6,ASSFGPAGDYEQY
TRBJ2-3,TRBV7-8,ASSLPGQGATDTQY
TRBJ2-7,TRBV2,ASSEGDRESGEQY
TRBJ2-2,TRBV7-3,ASSLPAGEANTGELF
TRBJ2-1,TRBV18,ASSDKEQLVPYNEQF
TRBJ2-2,TRBV2,ASSGTGYTGELF
TRBJ1-2,TRBV19,ASSISHLIGQKYGYT
TRBJ1-1,TRBV12-5,ASGFSVQGRTEAF
TRBJ2-3,TRBV7-6,ASSLTSGGNTDTQY
TRBJ2-3,TRBV4-1,ASSQGAIITDTQY
TRBJ1-4,TRBV7-9,ASSGRQGAREKLF
TRBJ2-1,TRBV7-9,ASSLGTGPYSYNEQF
TRBJ2-1,TRBV4-1,ASSLLRGPPYNKQF
TRBJ1-1,TRBV4-1,ASSQTDRLNTEAF
TRBJ2-7,TRBV27,ASTGRGNEQY
TRBJ2-2,TRBV27,ASSFRAGAPIPGELL
TRBJ2-3,TRBV27,ASSFGTLADTQY
TRBJ2-3,TRBV20-1,SAEAGVTDTQY
TRBJ1-1,TRBV7-6,ASSLFGVNTEAF
TRBJ2-3,TRBV7-9,ASSDEDRGHGDTQY
TRBJ1-1,TRBV7-8,ASSYEFTEAF
TRBJ1-1,TRBV6-2/TRBV6-3,ASMLGDERTEAF
TRBJ2-5,TRBV27,ASSLREGQETQY
TRBJ1-1,TRBV19,ASSTKTNTEAF
TRBJ1-6,TRBV6-1,ASSYPQPSNSPLH
TRBJ2-7,TRBV12-3/TRBV12-4,ASSGGYSYEQY
TRBJ1-1,TRBV5-1,ASSSQGAMGNTEAF
TRBJ2-7,TRBV4-1,ASSQVPLGETYEQY
TRBJ2-2,TRBV7-9,ASSFRDPRTGELF